This T cell receptor (beta chain) was identified during a study of blood T cell repertoires in COVID-19. The study assigned cohorts using participant-reported clinical history. Profiling relied on immunoSEQ multiplex PCR, and the TCRdb table lists in-frame clones only, not all of them. The data contain 200,000 or so clones, approximately 90% of them singletons. In germline, CDR1 is LNHNV, CDR2 YYDKDF (reference sequence). V dropped 8 bases and J dropped 4 bases, with 23 bases sitting between them. CDR3 length: 16 amino acids. The material sequenced was PBMCs or T cells enriched from blood (not recorded which). The chain carries TRBV15 and TRBJ1-1, with D perhaps TRBD1 (6 bases). This clonotype originated in a woman in her twenties or thirties who had recovered from COVID-19. CDR3 sequence: CATYPGGRGEGTEAFF. The DNA for the CDR3 is TGTGCCACCTACCCCGGGGGGCGGGGGGAAGGCACTGAAGCTTTCTTT.